This TCR beta chain was sequenced in a study of CD8+CD57+ T cells in acquired aplastic anemia. Study-level information: Recorded DNA amounts for sorted CD4+ and CD8+ cells had an average of approximately 2.9 ug.

The V gene lost 5 bases and the J gene lost 7 bases, with 21 bases spanning the gap. The germline V gene encodes CDR1 LGHNT and CDR2 FRNRAP. The CDR3 covers 15 residues. Concerning this clonotype: Its antigen remains unknown.

Study observations and caveats: Roughly 31 CD8+ CDR3 sequences were shared between patients and controls. Patients showed no significant difference from controls in CD8+ Simpson's diversity.

Genomic DNA provided the template from which TCR beta VDJ and CDR3 profiles were obtained. TCRdb processed the reads anew with MiXCR; each CDR3 protein has one entry. The table lists 300,000 or so distinct CDR3 sequences, approximately 56% of them singletons. This rearrangement joins TRBV12-5 to TRBJ2-7, with D possibly being TRBD1 or TRBD2 (5 bases each). Material: sorted CD4+, CD8+, or CD8+CD57+ T cells (not recorded which) from PBMCs. This clonotype was sampled from a human donor with severe aplastic anemia or a healthy control (not recorded which). This CDR3 reads CASGGQGPAMGEQYF. The CDR3 nucleotides read TGTGCTAGTGGTGGGCAGGGACCTGCAATGGGTGAGCAGTACTTC.